This TCR beta chain was retrieved from a study of blood T cell repertoires in COVID-19. Study as a whole: Sources were T cells, B-cell-depleted T cells, or PBMCs; the material itself was cDNA or gDNA.

The CDR3 totals 17 residues. V lost 0 bases to trimming and J lost 11 bases; unmatched junction nucleotides: 11. Germline V lookup: CDR1 MGHRA, CDR2 YSYEKL. In the original processing: Reference gene primer amplification yielded estimated nucleated cell counts. Clones were read by immunoSEQ multiplex PCR, and TCRdb kept only the in-frame ones, dropping some. V and J calls plus clone size are reproduced from that table; the DNA served to infer D and trimming. Seen here are approximately 150,000 clones, approximately 84% observed once, and the top ten hold just under 2%. This clone occurred once. Sample: peripheral blood. The TCR comes from a woman aged 60 to 75 with acute or convalescent COVID-19. V and J are TRBV4-1 and TRBJ1-6, with TRBD1 matching over 9 bases. Here the CDR3 reads CASSQDNELGQGAPLHF. Written as DNA, the CDR3 is TGCGCCAGCAGCCAAGATAACGAATTGGGACAGGGTGCACCCCTCCACTTT.